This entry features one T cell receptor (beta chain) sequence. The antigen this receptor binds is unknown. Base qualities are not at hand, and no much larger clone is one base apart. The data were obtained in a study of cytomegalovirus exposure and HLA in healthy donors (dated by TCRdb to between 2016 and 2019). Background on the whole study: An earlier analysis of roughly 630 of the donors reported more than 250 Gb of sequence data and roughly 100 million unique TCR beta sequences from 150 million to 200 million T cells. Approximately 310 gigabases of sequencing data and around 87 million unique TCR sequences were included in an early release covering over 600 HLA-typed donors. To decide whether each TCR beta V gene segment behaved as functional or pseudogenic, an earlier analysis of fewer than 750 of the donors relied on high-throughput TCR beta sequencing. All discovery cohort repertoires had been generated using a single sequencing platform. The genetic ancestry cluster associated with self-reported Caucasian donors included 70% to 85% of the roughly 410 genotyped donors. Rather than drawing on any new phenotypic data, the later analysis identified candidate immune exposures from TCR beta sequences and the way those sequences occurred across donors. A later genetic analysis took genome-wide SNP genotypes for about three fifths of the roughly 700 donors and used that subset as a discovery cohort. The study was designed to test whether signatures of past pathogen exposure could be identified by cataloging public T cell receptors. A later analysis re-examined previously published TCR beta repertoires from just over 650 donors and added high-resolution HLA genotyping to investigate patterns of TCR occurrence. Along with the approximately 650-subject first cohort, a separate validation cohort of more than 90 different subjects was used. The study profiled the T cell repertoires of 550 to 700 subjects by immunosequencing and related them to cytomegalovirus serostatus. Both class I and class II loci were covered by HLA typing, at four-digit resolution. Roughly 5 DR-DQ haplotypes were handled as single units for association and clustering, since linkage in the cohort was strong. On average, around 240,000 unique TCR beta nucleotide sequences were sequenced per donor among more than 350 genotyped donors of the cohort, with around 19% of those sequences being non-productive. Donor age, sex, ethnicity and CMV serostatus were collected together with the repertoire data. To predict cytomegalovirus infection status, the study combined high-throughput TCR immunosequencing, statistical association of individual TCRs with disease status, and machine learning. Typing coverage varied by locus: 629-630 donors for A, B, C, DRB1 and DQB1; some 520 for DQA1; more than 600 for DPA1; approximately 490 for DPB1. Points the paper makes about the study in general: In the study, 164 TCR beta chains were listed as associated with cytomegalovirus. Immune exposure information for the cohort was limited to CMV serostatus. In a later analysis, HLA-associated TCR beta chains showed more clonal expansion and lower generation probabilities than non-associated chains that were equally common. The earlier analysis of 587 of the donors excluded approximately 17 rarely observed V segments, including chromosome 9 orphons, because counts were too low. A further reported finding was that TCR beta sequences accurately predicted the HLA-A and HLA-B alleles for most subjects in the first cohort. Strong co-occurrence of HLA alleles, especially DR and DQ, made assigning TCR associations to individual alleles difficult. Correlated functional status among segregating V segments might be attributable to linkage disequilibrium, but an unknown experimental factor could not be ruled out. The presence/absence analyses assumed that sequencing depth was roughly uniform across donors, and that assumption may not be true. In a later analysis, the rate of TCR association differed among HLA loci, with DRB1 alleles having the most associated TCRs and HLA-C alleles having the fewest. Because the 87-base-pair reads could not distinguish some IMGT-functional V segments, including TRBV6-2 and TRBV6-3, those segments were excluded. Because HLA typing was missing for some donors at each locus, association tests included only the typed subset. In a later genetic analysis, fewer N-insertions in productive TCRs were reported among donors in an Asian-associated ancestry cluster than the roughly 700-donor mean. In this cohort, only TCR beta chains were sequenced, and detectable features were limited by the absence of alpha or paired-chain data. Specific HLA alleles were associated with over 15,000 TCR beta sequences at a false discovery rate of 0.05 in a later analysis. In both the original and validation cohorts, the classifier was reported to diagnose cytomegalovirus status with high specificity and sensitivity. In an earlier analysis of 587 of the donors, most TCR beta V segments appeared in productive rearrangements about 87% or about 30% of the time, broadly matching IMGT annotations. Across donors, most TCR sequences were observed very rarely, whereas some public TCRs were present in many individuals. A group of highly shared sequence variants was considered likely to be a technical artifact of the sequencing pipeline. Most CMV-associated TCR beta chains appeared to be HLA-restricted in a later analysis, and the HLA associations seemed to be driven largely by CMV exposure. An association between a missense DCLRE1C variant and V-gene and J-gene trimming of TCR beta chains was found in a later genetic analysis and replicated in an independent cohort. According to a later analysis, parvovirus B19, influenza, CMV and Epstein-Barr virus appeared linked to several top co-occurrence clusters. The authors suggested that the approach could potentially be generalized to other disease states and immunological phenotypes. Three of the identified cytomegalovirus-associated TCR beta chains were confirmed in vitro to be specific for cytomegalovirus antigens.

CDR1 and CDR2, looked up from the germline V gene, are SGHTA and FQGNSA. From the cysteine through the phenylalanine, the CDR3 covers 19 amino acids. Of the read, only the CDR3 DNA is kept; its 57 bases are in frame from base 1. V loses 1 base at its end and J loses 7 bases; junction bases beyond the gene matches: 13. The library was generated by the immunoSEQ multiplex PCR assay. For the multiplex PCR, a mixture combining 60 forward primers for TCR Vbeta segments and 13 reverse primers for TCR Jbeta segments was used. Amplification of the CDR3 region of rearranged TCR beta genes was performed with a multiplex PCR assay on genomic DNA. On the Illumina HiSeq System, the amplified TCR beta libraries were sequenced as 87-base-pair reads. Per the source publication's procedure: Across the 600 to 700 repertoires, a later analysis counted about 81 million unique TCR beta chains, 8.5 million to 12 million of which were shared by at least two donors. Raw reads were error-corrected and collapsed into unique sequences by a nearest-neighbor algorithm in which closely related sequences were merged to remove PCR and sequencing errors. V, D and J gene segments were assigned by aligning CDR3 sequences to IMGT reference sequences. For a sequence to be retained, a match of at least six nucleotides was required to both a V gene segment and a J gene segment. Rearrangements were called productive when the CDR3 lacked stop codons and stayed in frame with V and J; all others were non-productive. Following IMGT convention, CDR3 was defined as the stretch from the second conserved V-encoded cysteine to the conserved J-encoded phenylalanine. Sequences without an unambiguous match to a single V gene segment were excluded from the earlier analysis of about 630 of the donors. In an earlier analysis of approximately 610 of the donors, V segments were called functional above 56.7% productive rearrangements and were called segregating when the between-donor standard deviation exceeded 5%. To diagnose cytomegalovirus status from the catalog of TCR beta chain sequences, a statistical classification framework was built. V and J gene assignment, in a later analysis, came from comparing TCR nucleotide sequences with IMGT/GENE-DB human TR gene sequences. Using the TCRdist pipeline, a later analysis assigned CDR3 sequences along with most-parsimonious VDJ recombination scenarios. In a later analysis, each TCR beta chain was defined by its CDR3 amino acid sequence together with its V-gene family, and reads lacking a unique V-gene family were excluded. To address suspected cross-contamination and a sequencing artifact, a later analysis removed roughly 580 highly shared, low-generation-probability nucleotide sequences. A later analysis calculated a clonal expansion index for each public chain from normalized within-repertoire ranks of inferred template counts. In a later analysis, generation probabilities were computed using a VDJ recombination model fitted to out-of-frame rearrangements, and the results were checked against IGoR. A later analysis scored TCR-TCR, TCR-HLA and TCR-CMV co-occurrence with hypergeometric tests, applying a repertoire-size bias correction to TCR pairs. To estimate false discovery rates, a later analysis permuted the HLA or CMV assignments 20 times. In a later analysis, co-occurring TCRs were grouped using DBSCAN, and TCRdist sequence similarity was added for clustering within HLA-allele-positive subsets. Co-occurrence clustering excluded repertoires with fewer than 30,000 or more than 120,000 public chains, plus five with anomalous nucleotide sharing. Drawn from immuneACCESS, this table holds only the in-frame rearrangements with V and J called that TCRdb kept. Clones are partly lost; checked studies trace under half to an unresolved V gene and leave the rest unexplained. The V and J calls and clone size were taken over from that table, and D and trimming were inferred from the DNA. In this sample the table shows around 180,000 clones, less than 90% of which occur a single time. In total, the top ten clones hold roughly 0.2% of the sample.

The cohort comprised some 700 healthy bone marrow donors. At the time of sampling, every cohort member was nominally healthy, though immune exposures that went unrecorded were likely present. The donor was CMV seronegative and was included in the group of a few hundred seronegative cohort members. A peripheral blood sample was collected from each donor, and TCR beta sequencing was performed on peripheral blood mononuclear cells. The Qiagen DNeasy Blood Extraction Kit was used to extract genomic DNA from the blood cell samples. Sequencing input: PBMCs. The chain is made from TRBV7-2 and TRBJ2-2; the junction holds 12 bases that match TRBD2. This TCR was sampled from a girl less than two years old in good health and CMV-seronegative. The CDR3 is CASSLVRLLAGGPVGELFF. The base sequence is TGTGCCAGCAGCTTAGTCCGTTTGCTAGCGGGAGGGCCGGTCGGGGAGCTGTTTTTT.